This T cell receptor beta chain was obtained from a study of CD8 T cells in ankylosing spondylitis. Study observations and caveats: The study identified a TCR beta motif of under ten highly homologous variants that appeared characteristic of ankylosing spondylitis blood. Some of these motif variants have turned up before, in reports on reactive arthritis synovial fluid and blood.

Points on this clonotype: Its antigen is not identified.

Trimming left V 5 bases short and J 0 bases short, with 8 bases between. This CDR3 contains 13 residues. TCRdb re-derived calls from the 5' RACE reads in MiXCR, one entry per CDR3 protein. The sample consists of fewer than 400,000 distinct CDR3 sequences, approximately 8% of them appearing once. The chain joins TRBV12-3 or TRBV12-4 to TRBJ2-7, with D uncertain. This receptor was obtained from a male donor with ankylosing spondylitis. The sequencing sample was made of blood, either unsorted or a sorted T cell fraction (not recorded which). Here the CDR3 reads CASSRVSSYEQYF. The CDR3 region has the DNA TGTGCCAGCAGTAGGGTCAGCTCCTACGAGCAGTACTTC.